These 21 T cell receptor beta chains were sequenced from one sample in a study of blood T cell repertoires in COVID-19. The data were produced by immunoSEQ multiplex PCR, yet TCRdb's version contains in-frame clones alone and is incomplete. Here the sample spans about 240,000 clones, about four fifths being singletons. The sequencing input was peripheral blood. These receptors all come from a woman aged 18 to 35 with acute or convalescent COVID-19.

The rearrangement links TRBV6-5 to TRBJ1-1; D call uncertain. V lost 3 bases, J lost 1 base, and 6 bases lay in between. This CDR3 comprises 13 residues. CDR1 and CDR2 from the germline V gene are MNHEY and SVGAGI. The CDR3 sequence: CASSYTQNTEAFF. CDR3 sequence (DNA): TGTGCCAGCAGTTATACTCAGAACACTGAAGCTTTCTTT.

V and J are TRBV6-5 and TRBJ2-7; tentatively, D is TRBD1 (6 bases). Looked up from germline, CDR1 is MNHEY and CDR2 is SVGAGI. This CDR3 is built from 14 residues. The ends were cut back, 4 bases at V and 3 bases at J, with 13 bases in the middle. DNA of the CDR3: TGTGCCAGCAGTTCCCGACAGGAGAGCTACGAGCAGTACTTC. The encoded protein is CASSSRQESYEQYF.

This clone was seen a handful of times. The CDR3 is CASSLALVGLAGGEQFF. In DNA, the CDR3 is TGTGCCAGCAGCTTGGCCCTAGTGGGACTAGCGGGAGGTGAGCAGTTCTTC. The rearrangement uses TRBV5-6 and TRBJ2-1; TRBD2 matches at 15 bases. Losses at the gene ends were 0 bases for V and 9 bases for J; bases not matched to a gene: 7. Looked up from germline, CDR1 is SGHDT and CDR2 is YYEEEE. The CDR3 covers 17 residues. Drawing the rest from reference TRBV5-6 and TRBJ2-1, the complete variable domain is DAGVTQSPTHLIKTRGQQVTLRCSPKSGHDTVSWYQQALGQGPQFIFQYYEEEERQRGNFPDRFSGHQFPNYSSELNVNALLLGDSALYLCASSLALVGLAGGEQFFGPGTRLTVL.

Only a few counts were recorded for this clone. The chain is built from TRBV9 and TRBJ1-5; 7 positions match TRBD1. V lost 3 bases and J lost 3; bases outside the gene matches: 6. The CDR3 runs 15 residues. CDR1 and CDR2 from the germline V gene are SGDLS and YYNGEE. The CDR3 here is CASSATTGDNQPQHF. CDR3 sequence (DNA): TGTGCCAGCAGCGCAACTACAGGGGACAATCAGCCCCAGCATTTT.

This chain joins TRBV7-3 and TRBJ2-3; tentatively, D is TRBD2 (5 bases). This CDR3 contains 15 residues. V was pared by 3 bases and J by 1 base, with 11 bases between. CDR1 SGHTA and CDR2 FQGTGA come from the germline V gene. CDR3 region: CASSFSGGRTDTQYF. As DNA, the CDR3 is TGTGCCAGCAGCTTCTCAGGAGGCCGCACAGATACGCAGTATTTT.

The rearrangement joins TRBV4-3 to TRBJ2-2; 8 bases agree with TRBD2. The length of the CDR3 is 16 residues. Germline lookup yields CDR1 LGHNA and CDR2 YSLEER. After removal of 0 bases from V and 6 bases from J, the junction contained 6 bases not matched to a gene. For the CDR3, the DNA is TGCGCCAGCAGCCAAGAGGCCGGGGGGGGTCCCGGGGAGCTGTTTTTT. Translation gives CASSQEAGGGPGELFF.

The V call is TRBV4-3, the J call TRBJ1-1; D unresolved. V dropped 1 base and J dropped 0 bases, with 15 bases sitting between them. CDR1 and CDR2 from the germline V gene are LGHNA and YSLEER. This CDR3 has 17 residues. CDR3 sequence (DNA): TGCGCCAGCAGCCAAGCCGTGCCCTCTAACTTGAACACTGAAGCTTTCTTT. It translates to CASSQAVPSNLNTEAFF.

V usage is TRBV7-2 and J usage is TRBJ2-7; TRBD2 matches 7 bases. This CDR3 is built from 18 residues. Per the germline V gene, CDR1 is SGHTA and CDR2 is FQGNSA. J gave up 2 bases and V 0 bases, and 13 bases lay outside the gene matches. Here the CDR3 DNA reads TGTGCCAGCAGCTTAGCATCCATCAACAGCGGGATGGCCTACGAGCAGTACTTC. This codes for CASSLASINSGMAYEQYF.

This clone came up a few times. The rearrangement uses TRBV7-2 and TRBJ2-7, with no clear D. This CDR3 has 13 amino acids. Germline-derived CDR1 and CDR2 are SGHTA and FQGNSA. V lost 3 bases and J 5 bases, leaving 11 bases between the germline ends. The CDR3 nucleotides are TGTGCCAGCAGCTTCATTGGCCATCACGAGCAGTACTTC. The encoded protein is CASSFIGHHEQYF.

This clone has a single count. This rearrangement joins TRBV3-1 (or the pseudogene TRBV3-2) to TRBJ2-6; a possible D gene is TRBD1 (5 bases). This CDR3 region has 15 residues. The germline V and J ends were trimmed by 3 bases and 1 base, with 7 bases remaining between them. The V gene's germline CDR1 is LGHDT and CDR2 YNNKEL (reference sequence). Written as DNA, the CDR3 is TGTGCCAGCAGCCAGGACATATCTGGGGCCAACGTCCTGACTTTC. Translation gives CASSQDISGANVLTF.

This rearrangement joins TRBV6-6 to TRBJ1-5, with 8 bases matching TRBD1. V lost 7 bases and J lost 4; bases outside the gene matches: 12. CDR3 length: 16 residues. The germline V gene has CDR1 MNHNY and CDR2 SVGAGI (reference sequence). The CDR3 DNA is TGTGCCAGCACCCAAGAGACAGGGGTTCGGAATCAGCCCCAGCATTTT. It encodes CASTQETGVRNQPQHF.

V and J are TRBV19 and TRBJ2-1, with TRBD1 matching 8 bases. The CDR3 spans 14 residues. The V segment lost 6 bases and the J segment 2 bases; nucleotides outside the gene matches: 3. The V gene's germline CDR1 is LNHDA and CDR2 SQIVND (reference sequence). CDR3 protein: CASRGTGPYNEQFF. The CDR3, as DNA: TGTGCCAGTAGGGGGACAGGTCCCTACAATGAGCAGTTCTTC.

CDR3 residues: CASQPGGGNQPQHF. The CDR3 DNA reads TGTGCCAGCCAACCAGGTGGGGGGAATCAGCCCCAGCATTTT. This sequence joins TRBV6-6 and TRBJ1-5; tentative D call: TRBD1 (5 bases). Germline lookup yields CDR1 MNHNY and CDR2 SVGAGI (reference sequence). There are 14 residues in the CDR3. Trimming stripped 8 bases from V and 4 bases from J, with 15 bases between.

The chain is built from TRBV27 and TRBJ1-6; 9 nucleotides align to TRBD1. Germline V gives CDR1 MNHEY, CDR2 SMNVEV (reference sequence). The CDR3 has 14 amino acids. The J segment lost 9 bases and the V segment lost 6 bases, leaving 6 bases of the junction unmatched. CDR3 sequence (DNA): TGTGCCAGCAGGGACAGGGGATTCGGTTCACCCCTCCACTTT. Translating gives CASRDRGFGSPLHF.

The table lists this clone with a count of one. The V gene is TRBV4-3, the J gene TRBJ1-6; 8 bases align to TRBD1. Germline V lookup: CDR1 LGHNA, CDR2 YSLEER. V was pared by 0 bases and J by 6 bases, with 4 bases of the junction left unmatched. This CDR3 has 16 amino acids. DNA for the CDR3: TGCGCCAGCAGCCAAGACGGGACAGGTGGTAATTCACCCCTCCACTTT. Residues: CASSQDGTGGNSPLHF.

The chain uses TRBV15 and TRBJ1-1, with TRBD1 matching 8 bases. Germline V gene lookup returns CDR1 LNHNV and CDR2 YYDKDF (reference sequence). This CDR3 spans 14 amino acids. Germline trimming cut 5 bases from V and 1 base from J; bases unmatched to any gene: 3. This CDR3 is CATSWQGANTEAFF. The CDR3 bases are TGTGCCACCAGCTGGCAGGGGGCGAACACTGAAGCTTTCTTT. The whole variable domain, filled in from reference TRBV15 and TRBJ1-1, reads DAMVIQNPRYQVTQFGKPVTLSCSQTLNHNVMYWYQQKSSQAPKLLFHYYDKDFNNEADTPDNFQSRRPNTSFCFLDIRSPGLGDTAMYLCATSWQGANTEAFFGQGTRLTVV.

This clone was counted only a few times. V usage is TRBV10-2 and J usage is TRBJ1-2; D uncertain. Trimming removed 5 bases at V and 8 bases at J, with 12 bases between. CDR3 length: 12 residues. Germline CDR1 and CDR2: WSHSY and SAAADI. The CDR3 here is CASSLDGSGYTF. As DNA, the CDR3 is TGCGCCAGCAGTCTCGATGGTAGCGGCTACACCTTC.

This chain joins TRBV6-5 and TRBJ1-3; the match to TRBD1 covers 8 bases. The germline V gene encodes CDR1 MNHEY and CDR2 SVGAGI. The CDR3 contains 14 residues. Losses at the gene ends were 2 bases for V and 7 bases for J; bases not matched to a gene: 4. CDR3 residues: CASSYAGGANTIYF. The CDR3 DNA follows: TGTGCCAGCAGTTACGCAGGGGGCGCGAACACCATATATTTT.

The chain combines TRBV20-1 with TRBJ2-7, with 8 bases identical to TRBD2. V was pared by 3 bases and J by 0 bases, with 10 bases of the junction left unmatched. The CDR3 sequence is 16 residues long. Germline assignment: CDR1 DFQATT and CDR2 SNEGSKA (reference sequence). The DNA of the CDR3 is TGCAGTGCTAGTCTCGGCCAGCGGGGGAGCTCCTACGAGCAGTACTTC. It is translated as CSASLGQRGSSYEQYF.

The gene calls are TRBV28 and TRBJ1-2, with a possible D match to TRBD1 (5 bases). Germline assignment: CDR1 MDHEN and CDR2 SYDVKM. The CDR3 length is 11 residues. V lost 4 bases and J 6 bases, leaving 6 bases between the germline ends. The CDR3 is CASSSGNGYTF. The CDR3, as DNA: TGTGCCAGCAGTTCAGGGAATGGCTACACCTTC.

The chain employs TRBV4-3 and TRBJ2-3; 7 bases are shared with TRBD2. Per germline, CDR1 LGHNA and CDR2 YSLEER. V was clipped by 0 bases and J by 4 bases; unmatched bases: 13. This CDR3 comprises 18 residues. CDR3 nucleotide sequence: TGCGCCAGCAGCCAAGATCTCACGCTAGCGGACGGGGCAGATACGCAGTATTTT. Translation: CASSQDLTLADGADTQYF.